The T cell receptor (beta chain) under discussion was sequenced for a study of T cells expressing NK-cell markers. About the study: Beta-chain profiling covered CD3+CD56+NKG2C+, CD3+CD56+NKG2C- and CD3+CD56-NKG2C+ sorted subsets.

Synthesis of TCR beta cDNA relied on 5'RACE template switching carrying UMIs. Reanalyzing the 5' RACE reads, TCRdb keeps one entry per CDR3 protein, without DNA. This repertoire comprises a few hundred thousand distinct CDR3 sequences; its ten largest clones make up roughly 3.4%. A remark on this clonotype: The target antigen is unknown.

Study-wide results and caveats: NKG2C+ dominant clonotype frequencies in five or six donors were about 1.0-7.5% of CD8+ T cells.

This CDR3 spans 16 amino acids. This receptor was taken from a man between 18 and 29 years old in good health. The material sequenced was blood T cells: a sorted CD56 or NKG2C T cell subset, CD4+ or CD8+ T cells, or bulk PBMC T cells (not recorded which). The chain has TRBV12-3 or TRBV12-4 and TRBJ1-5; checking the TCRdb D call of TRBD1 is not possible without DNA. The CDR3 spells CASPRGGPRSNQPQHF.